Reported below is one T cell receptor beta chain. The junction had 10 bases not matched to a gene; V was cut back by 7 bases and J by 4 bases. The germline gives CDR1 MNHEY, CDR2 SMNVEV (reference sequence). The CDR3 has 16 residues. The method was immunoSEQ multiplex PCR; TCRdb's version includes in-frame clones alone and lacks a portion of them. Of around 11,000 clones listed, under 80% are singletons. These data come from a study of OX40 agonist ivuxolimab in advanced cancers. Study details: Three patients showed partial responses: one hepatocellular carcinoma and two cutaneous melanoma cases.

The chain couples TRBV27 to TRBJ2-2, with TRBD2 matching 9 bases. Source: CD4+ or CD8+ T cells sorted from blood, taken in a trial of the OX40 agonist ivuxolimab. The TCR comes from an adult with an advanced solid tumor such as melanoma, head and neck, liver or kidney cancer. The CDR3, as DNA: TGTGCCAGCACCCTAAACGGACTAGCGATCACCGGGGAGCTGTTTTTT. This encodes CASTLNGLAITGELFF.